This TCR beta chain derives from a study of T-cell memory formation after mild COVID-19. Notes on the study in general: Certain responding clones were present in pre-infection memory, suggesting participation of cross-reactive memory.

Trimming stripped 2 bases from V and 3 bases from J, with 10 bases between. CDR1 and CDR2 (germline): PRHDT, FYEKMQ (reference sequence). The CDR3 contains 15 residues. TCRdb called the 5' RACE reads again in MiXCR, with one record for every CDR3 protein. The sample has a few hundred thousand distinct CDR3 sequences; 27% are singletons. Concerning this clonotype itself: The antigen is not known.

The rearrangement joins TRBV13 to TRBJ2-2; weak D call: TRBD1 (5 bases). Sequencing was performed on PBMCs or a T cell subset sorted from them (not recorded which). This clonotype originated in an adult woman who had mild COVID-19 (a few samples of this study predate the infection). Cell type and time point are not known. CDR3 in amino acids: CASSLRGRDTGELFF. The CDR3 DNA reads TGTGCCAGCAGCTTAAGGGGAAGAGACACCGGGGAGCTGTTTTTT.